These T cell receptor beta chains were read from a single sample in a study of human T cells and chemical hapten exposure. TCRdb fed the RACE reads into MiXCR, producing one record per CDR3 protein. Of just over 350,000 distinct CDR3 sequences listed, nearly 6.5% were seen once; the top ten hold approximately 5.4%. This sample comprised whole blood, obtained in connection with sensitization to the hapten diphenylcyclopropenone (DPC). These TCRs come from a woman in her late teens or twenties with alopecia areata. Some clones in this sample may be carry-over from other donors' samples. The CDR3 runs from the conserved cysteine through the conserved F or W. Fields, in order: CDR3 length, J gene, D gene, V gene, clone size, CDR3 DNA, CDR3 protein. The D gene is left open where the match is weak. Size is stated for part of the rows, as once, few or many counts, or as a class when the clone is expanded.

cdr3_length: 14; j_call: TRBJ1-6; d_call: -; v_call: TRBV7-3; clone_size: -; cdr3_nt: TGTGCCAGCAGTCCAGGGGCGAATAATTCACCCCTCCACTTT; cdr3_aa: CASSPGANNSPLHF
cdr3_length: 14; j_call: TRBJ2-3; d_call: -; v_call: TRBV5-6; clone_size: few; cdr3_nt: TGTGCCAGCAGCTTGATAGGGTCTAGAGATACGCAGTATTTT; cdr3_aa: CASSLIGSRDTQYF
cdr3_length: 16; j_call: TRBJ2-3; d_call: TRBD1; v_call: TRBV20-1; clone_size: few; cdr3_nt: TGCAGTGCTAGAGATCGTGGGACAGGGACCACAGATACGCAGTATTTT; cdr3_aa: CSARDRGTGTTDTQYF
cdr3_length: 15; j_call: TRBJ1-1; d_call: TRBD1; v_call: TRBV16; clone_size: -; cdr3_nt: TGTGCCAGCAGACGGACAGGGGGCGCGGACACTGAAGCTTTCTTT; cdr3_aa: CASRRTGGADTEAFF
cdr3_length: 15; j_call: TRBJ1-2; d_call: -; v_call: TRBV4-3; clone_size: -; cdr3_nt: TGCGCCAGCAGCCAAGTTGGGAAAACAGGGAATGGCTACACCTTC; cdr3_aa: CASSQVGKTGNGYTF
cdr3_length: 17; j_call: TRBJ1-6; d_call: -; v_call: TRBV5-1; clone_size: -; cdr3_nt: TGCGCCAGCAGCTCTAATACAGTGAGCTCCTATAATTCACCCCTCCACTTT; cdr3_aa: CASSSNTVSSYNSPLHF
cdr3_length: 13; j_call: TRBJ1-1; d_call: -; v_call: TRBV7-9; clone_size: few; cdr3_nt: TGTGCCAGCAGCTTACCGGGGGCCACTGAAGCTTTCTTT; cdr3_aa: CASSLPGATEAFF
cdr3_length: 15; j_call: TRBJ2-3; d_call: TRBD2; v_call: TRBV7-3; clone_size: -; cdr3_nt: TGTGCCAGCAGCTTATCGAGCGGGGGGGCAAATACGCAGTATTTT; cdr3_aa: CASSLSSGGANTQYF
cdr3_length: 15; j_call: TRBJ1-5; d_call: -; v_call: TRBV7-2; clone_size: many; cdr3_nt: TGTGCCAGCAGCTTAGGGCCCCAGATGGGGCAGCCCCAGCATTTT; cdr3_aa: CASSLGPQMGQPQHF
cdr3_length: 16; j_call: TRBJ1-3; d_call: -; v_call: TRBV12-3/TRBV12-4; clone_size: few; cdr3_nt: TGTGCCAGCAGTCCCCAGACACCAAACTCTGGAAACACCATATATTTT; cdr3_aa: CASSPQTPNSGNTIYF
cdr3_length: 15; j_call: TRBJ2-4; d_call: -; v_call: TRBV19; clone_size: -; cdr3_nt: TGTGCCAGTAGTATAGGAGGAGGGGGCAAAAACATTCAGTACTTC; cdr3_aa: CASSIGGGGKNIQYF
cdr3_length: 16; j_call: TRBJ2-1; d_call: TRBD2; v_call: TRBV5-1; clone_size: few; cdr3_nt: TGCGCCAGCAGCTTGGCGGGACTAGCCACCTACAATGAGCAGTTCTTC; cdr3_aa: CASSLAGLATYNEQFF
cdr3_length: 12; j_call: TRBJ1-4; d_call: -; v_call: TRBV29-1; clone_size: many; cdr3_nt: TGCAGCGTTGCTCGAACTAATGAAAAACTGTTTTTT; cdr3_aa: CSVARTNEKLFF
cdr3_length: 13; j_call: TRBJ1-1; d_call: TRBD1; v_call: TRBV7-9; clone_size: few; cdr3_nt: TGTGCCAGCAGCTGGACAGGGTCCACTGAAGCTTTCTTT; cdr3_aa: CASSWTGSTEAFF
cdr3_length: 17; j_call: TRBJ2-3; d_call: -; v_call: TRBV14; clone_size: many; cdr3_nt: TGTGCCAGCAGCCAAGATCTGCCCGGACGAGGCACAGATACGCAGTATTTT; cdr3_aa: CASSQDLPGRGTDTQYF
cdr3_length: 16; j_call: TRBJ2-2; d_call: TRBD2; v_call: TRBV2; clone_size: many; cdr3_nt: TGTGCCAGCAGTGGACTAGCGGCGACGAACACCGGGGAGCTGTTTTTT; cdr3_aa: CASSGLAATNTGELFF
cdr3_length: 15; j_call: TRBJ1-6; d_call: TRBD1; v_call: TRBV27; clone_size: few; cdr3_nt: TGTGCCAGCAGTCCACAGGGGGCTCGGCGATCACCCCTCCACTTT; cdr3_aa: CASSPQGARRSPLHF
cdr3_length: 15; j_call: TRBJ2-1; d_call: TRBD2; v_call: TRBV20-1; clone_size: few; cdr3_nt: TGCAGTGCTAGAGATAGTACGGGGGGAGGTAATGAGCAGTTCTTC; cdr3_aa: CSARDSTGGGNEQFF
cdr3_length: 16; j_call: TRBJ1-4; d_call: -; v_call: TRBV7-9; clone_size: few; cdr3_nt: TGTGCCAGCAGCCACTACACGGGGCAGGCGGGAGAAAAACTGTTTTTT; cdr3_aa: CASSHYTGQAGEKLFF
cdr3_length: 11; j_call: TRBJ1-1; d_call: -; v_call: TRBV6-6; clone_size: -; cdr3_nt: TGTGCCAGCGATGGGTACACTGAAGCTTTCTTT; cdr3_aa: CASDGYTEAFF
cdr3_length: 16; j_call: TRBJ2-3; d_call: TRBD2; v_call: TRBV10-3; clone_size: many; cdr3_nt: TGTGCCATCAGTGATTCCCTTCAGCGGGGGGGAGATACGCAGTATTTT; cdr3_aa: CAISDSLQRGGDTQYF
cdr3_length: 18; j_call: TRBJ1-1; d_call: TRBD1; v_call: TRBV5-3; clone_size: -; cdr3_nt: TGTGCCAGAAGCTTGGTGTTGGCAGGGGGTTTTGTTTACACTGAAGCTTTCTTT; cdr3_aa: CARSLVLAGGFVYTEAFF
cdr3_length: 15; j_call: TRBJ1-1; d_call: -; v_call: TRBV7-9; clone_size: few; cdr3_nt: TGTGCCAGCAGCTCAGTAGGTACAGGGCACACTGAAGCTTTCTTT; cdr3_aa: CASSSVGTGHTEAFF